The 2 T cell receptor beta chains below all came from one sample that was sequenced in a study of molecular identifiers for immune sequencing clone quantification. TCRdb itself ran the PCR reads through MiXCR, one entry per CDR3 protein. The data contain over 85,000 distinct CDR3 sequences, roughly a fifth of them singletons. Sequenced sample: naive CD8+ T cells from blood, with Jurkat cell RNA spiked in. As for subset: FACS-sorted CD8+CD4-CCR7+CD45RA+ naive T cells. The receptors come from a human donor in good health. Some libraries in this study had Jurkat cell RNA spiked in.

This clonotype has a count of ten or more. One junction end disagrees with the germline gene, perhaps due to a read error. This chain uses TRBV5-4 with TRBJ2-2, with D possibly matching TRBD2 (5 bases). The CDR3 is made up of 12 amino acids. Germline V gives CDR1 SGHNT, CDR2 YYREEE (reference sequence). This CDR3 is CGVGINTGELFF. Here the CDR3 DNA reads TGCGGGGTGGGGATAAACACCGGGGAGCTGTTTTTT.

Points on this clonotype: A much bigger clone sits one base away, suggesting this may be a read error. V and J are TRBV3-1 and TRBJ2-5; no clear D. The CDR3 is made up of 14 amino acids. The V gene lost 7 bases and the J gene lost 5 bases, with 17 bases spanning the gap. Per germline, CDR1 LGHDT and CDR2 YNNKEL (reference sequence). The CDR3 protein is CASTRSAGSETQYF. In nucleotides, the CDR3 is TGTGCCAGCACAAGAAGCGCAGGAAGCGAGACCCAGTACTTC.